This paragraph reports one T cell receptor beta chain. These data are taken from a study of T cell responses to AZD1222 COVID-19 vaccine. Only in-frame clones appear in the TCRdb table, and some are missing; sequencing was by immunoSEQ multiplex PCR. Found here are about 120,000 clones, about 88% of them singletons; the top ten hold less than 3.5%. Pooled samples include second doses given at about 4 or 12 weeks. This CDR3 comprises 12 residues. Germline V lookup: CDR1 SGHTA, CDR2 FQGTGA. Trimming pared 3 bases from V and 5 bases from J, leaving 2 bases between. The chain is built from TRBV7-3 and TRBJ1-6; no reliable D call. The clonotype originates from an adult who received the AZD1222 COVID-19 vaccine. Specimen: peripheral blood, collected 28 days after the second AZD1222 dose. The CDR3 loop reads CASSLDNSPLHF. The CDR3 DNA sequence: TGTGCCAGCAGCTTGGATAATTCACCCCTCCACTTT.